The following is a TCR beta chain sequence with its context. In its sample, this clonotype was seen many times. Its target antigen remains unknown. Nothing much larger sits one base from this clone, and base qualities are not available. Libraries were made using PCR. Sequencing instrument: Illumina HiSeq 2500. Molecular barcoding was employed in the preparation of TCR libraries, with unique molecular identifiers being used to normalize TCRbeta repertoire quantification. TCRdb took the public reads, trimmed them with fastp at Q25, ran MiXCR for clone calling and kept in-frame beta chains. Identical CDR3 protein sequences are pooled into one entry, listed with their most common genes and DNA. Recorded for this sample are about 110,000 distinct CDR3 sequences; approximately 6.4% of them occurred a single time. The top ten hold roughly 24% of the sample. CDR3 length: 14 amino acids, cysteine to phenylalanine. Only the CDR3 DNA is retained, 42 bases long and in frame from the first base. V gives up 4 bases and J gives up 2 bases, and the segment between their germline ends measures 10 bases. CDR1 LGHNT and CDR2 FRNRAP are derived from the germline V gene.

The treatment or condition label, as the study defines it: allogeneic hematopoietic cell transplantation with graft depleted of TCRalphabeta T cells and CD19 B cells. TCRalphabeta/CD19-depleted allogeneic hematopoietic cell grafts were given to the transplant recipients, all of whom were children. This sample stems from a study of T-cell reconstitution after alpha-beta-depleted transplantation in children (dated by TCRdb to 2015 to 2016). Regarding the complete study: Using TCR repertoire profiling, the study followed T-cell immune reconstitution in a quantitative way in children after TCRalphabeta/CD19-depleted allogeneic hematopoietic cell transplantation. Study-wide conclusions, independent of this receptor: The frequencies of hyperexpanded clones fell over the following months, and after one year, T-cell counts and TCRbeta diversity were mostly attributed to newly produced T cells. The apparently early alphabetaT-cell count recovery about two months after transplant was reportedly dependent on only several hundred rapidly expanded clones derived from non-depleted graft cells. In some patients, high TCRbeta diversity at day 60 was attributed to recipient T cells and intrathymic progenitors that had survived conditioning.

The V and J genes are TRBV12-5 and TRBJ2-3; a tentative D match to TRBD1 spans 6 bases. This material consisted of PBMCs, mostly from graft donor cells, taken 360 days after TCRalphabeta/CD19-depleted stem cell transplant. The receptor comes from a male patient aged 2 to 10 who had a stem cell transplant for acute lymphoblastic leukemia, so the T cells may come from the graft donor. The CDR3 region has the sequence CASGWGQLTDTQYF. In nucleotides, the sequence is TGTGCTAGTGGTTGGGGGCAGCTCACAGATACGCAGTATTTT.